This T cell receptor beta chain was identified during a study of response to subunit inactivated influenza vaccine. General observations from the study: The authors proposed limited new T cell recruitment per seasonal influenza vaccination.

This clonotype appeared a few times. What it binds is unknown. TCRdb re-called the RT-PCR reads through MiXCR, storing one row per CDR3 protein. The top ten clones hold 2.5% to 3.5% of a sample with roughly 500,000 distinct CDR3 sequences, more than 15% of them seen once. The CDR3 spans 15 residues. The V gene end was trimmed by 6 bases and the J gene end by 1 base; junction bases not matched to a gene: 7. CDR1 and CDR2 (germline): ENHRY, SYGVKD. This rearrangement joins TRBV10-3 to TRBJ2-7; 9 nucleotides line up with TRBD1. Source: CD4+ T cells sorted from PBMCs, taken around 25 months after vaccination. This TCR derives from a man aged 50 to 69 who received an inactivated influenza vaccine. The DNA of the CDR3 is TGTGCCATCAGGACCGGGACAGGGACATCCTACGAGCAGTACTTC. Protein product: CAIRTGTGTSYEQYF.